This TCR beta chain was observed in a study of CD8+ T cells in alopecia areata. Study information: After 6 to 18 months of tofacitinib, follow-up continued 6 months off drug.

TCR sequencing used cDNA made by reverse transcription of extracted RNA. The protocol was immunoSEQ multiplex PCR, while the TCRdb copy is restricted to in-frame clones and leaves out a portion. Of under 350,000 clones in the sample, about 62% were seen once. Treatment denoted: oral pan-JAK inhibitor, 5-10 mg twice daily. The CDR3 contains 13 residues. There are a few counts of this clone. The sequencing here drew on CD4+ T cells sorted from blood, taken at week 24, from a patient treated with tofacitinib. The source of this sequence is a human donor with alopecia areata. V and J are TRBV21-1 and TRBJ1-1; TRBD1, the D gene given by the table, was not confirmed from the DNA. TRBV21-1 represents a pseudogene. The CDR3 DNA reads TGTGCCAGCAGCAAGGGCCTGAACACTGAAGCTTTCTTT. This codes for CASSKGLNTEAFF.